This TCR beta chain is from a study of identical twins. This clonotype has ten or more counts. Each CDR3 protein gets one entry after TCRdb re-called the 5' RACE reads with MiXCR. There are some 320,000 distinct CDR3 sequences in the sample; 12% occur only once, and just over 7% lies in the top ten. The CDR3 loop spans 15 amino acids. V was clipped by 5 bases and J by 2 bases; unmatched bases: 5. CDR1 and CDR2 from the germline V gene are MNHEY and SMNVEV (reference sequence). The sample also formed part of further work on yellow fever vaccine responses in identical twins. Per that study: After vaccination, twins' T cell response reportedly seemed partly convergent, partly personalized.

The V gene is TRBV27, the J gene TRBJ2-1, with 8 nucleotides matching TRBD1. This clonotype was obtained from a woman between 18 and 29 years old in good health. Material: CD8+ T cells sorted from blood. The CDR3 nucleotides are TGTGCCAGCAGTCCCCGACAGGGGACCTACAATGAGCAGTTCTTC. It translates to CASSPRQGTYNEQFF.